This TCR beta chain comes out of a study of control samples from healthy donors and cancer patients. With V trimmed by 5 bases and J by 7 bases, 14 bases remained unmatched. The CDR3 contains 16 residues. Germline loops: CDR1 LNHDA, CDR2 SQIVND (reference sequence). Measured with immunoSEQ multiplex PCR; TCRdb has only the in-frame clones, and not every one. The sample records fewer than 200,000 clones, just over 85% being singletons. V is TRBV19 and J is TRBJ2-1, with 7 bases aligning to TRBD2. The receptor was derived from a woman in her 30s in good health. Input material: blood. CDR3 sequence: CASSLEGEGLMNEQFF. DNA for the CDR3: TGTGCCAGTAGTCTTGAAGGGGAGGGCCTTATGAATGAGCAGTTCTTC.